This T cell receptor (beta chain) was observed in a study of human T cells and chemical hapten exposure. Authors' data handling: Between about 23,224 and 700,000 TCRs appeared in each sample, and the median stood at approximately 100,000. TCRdb reprocessed the RACE reads via MiXCR and lists one record per CDR3 protein. These V and J calls originate from TCRdb's pipeline instead of the authors' own analysis. The repertoire holds approximately 68,000 distinct CDR3 sequences, with 6.5% to 10% as singletons. Time point noted: patch test 2, 6 weeks after DPC sensitization. The sample's treatment: therapeutic diphenylcyclopropenone sensitization with weekly scalp DPC. Study-level results: TCRs exceeding a frequency of 1 in 1000 stayed unchanged under DPC sensitization.

CDR1 SGHTA and CDR2 FQGNSA come from the germline V gene. CDR3 length equals 17 residues. V shed 4 bases, J shed 3 bases, and the junction held 8 bases outside the gene matches. This clonotype has at least ten counts. Its cognate antigen is unknown. The sample here was whole blood, taken in connection with sensitization to the hapten diphenylcyclopropenone (DPC). This receptor was taken from a woman aged 45-65 years with alopecia areata. Some clones in this sample may be carry-over from other donors' samples. The chain links TRBV7-2 to TRBJ2-3; 12 bases line up with TRBD2. CDR3: CASSWISSGGATDTQYF. The CDR3 nucleotides are TGTGCCAGCAGCTGGATTTCTAGCGGGGGGGCGACAGATACGCAGTATTTT.